This is a list of T cell receptor beta chains from one sample in a study of blood T cells in healthy people across ages. Each CDR3 protein is one row after TCRdb ran MiXCR on the 5' RACE reads. Found here are 2 million or so distinct CDR3 sequences, about 50% of them singletons; the top ten hold roughly 2%. Sequencing was performed on blood. These receptors came from a woman aged 40 to 49 in good health. Each CDR3 is given with its conserved first and last residue. D genes are given only for firm matches. Rows give clone size only sometimes, using once, few, many, or a class for an expanded clone.

clone_size j_call d_call v_call cdr3_nt cdr3_aa
- TRBJ1-2 TRBD1 TRBV29-1 TGCAGCGCCTCAACCGCCCGGGACAGCCATGGCTACACCTTC CSASTARDSHGYTF
- TRBJ2-1 - TRBV24-1 TGTGCCACCAGTGATTGGGGGGCATGGAAGCACAATGAGCAGTTCTTC CATSDWGAWKHNEQFF
- TRBJ2-7 TRBD1 TRBV20-1 TGCAGTGCTAGAGTCGACAGGGGGAGCTCCTACGAGCAGTACTTC CSARVDRGSSYEQYF
- TRBJ2-7 - TRBV6-5 TGTGCCAGCAGTTACGAGACTAGGGCAATGAATGAGCAGTACTTC CASSYETRAMNEQYF
- TRBJ2-7 - TRBV6-2/TRBV6-3 TGTGCCAGCAGTTACTCGACACAGGCCCACGAGCAGTACTTC CASSYSTQAHEQYF
few TRBJ2-6 - TRBV24-1 TGTGCCACCAGTGATTTCTGGGGTGGATCTGGGGCCAACGTCCTGACTTTC CATSDFWGGSGANVLTF
- TRBJ2-5 TRBD2 TRBV20-1 TGCAGTGCTAGGATCGGGGGGGATTTTGAGACCCAGTACTTC CSARIGGDFETQYF
- TRBJ2-5 - TRBV5-1 TGCGCCAGCAGCCACTCCAAGGGAGAGACCCAGTACTTC CASSHSKGETQYF
- TRBJ2-6 TRBD1 TRBV7-9 TGTGCCAGCAGCTCCCGGACAGGGGGCGCATCTGGGGCCAACGTCCTGACTTTC CASSSRTGGASGANVLTF
- TRBJ2-5 TRBD2 TRBV27 TGTGCCAGCAGTTCTCCGGGACTAGCGGACCAAGAGACCCAGTACTTC CASSSPGLADQETQYF
- TRBJ2-7 - TRBV29-1 TGCAGCGTCGACCGGGACGGCGACGAGCAGTACTTC CSVDRDGDEQYF
- TRBJ2-7 - TRBV28 TGTGCCAGCAGCCCCCGGGCCTACAATGAGCAGTACTTC CASSPRAYNEQYF
few TRBJ2-5 - TRBV29-1 TGCAGCGTTACCAAAGAGGGGGGGCGAGAGACCCAGTACTTC CSVTKEGGRETQYF
few TRBJ2-1 - TRBV29-1 TGCAGCGTTGAAGATATCAGGACAGTCAATGAGCAGTTCTTC CSVEDIRTVNEQFF
- TRBJ2-3 - TRBV7-6 TGTGCCAGCAGCTTAGGGAGGGGACCTAGTATTCGGGATACGCAGTATTTT CASSLGRGPSIRDTQYF
- TRBJ2-1 - TRBV5-1 TGCGCCAGCTCGACTCAATGGGGAAGGGAAGGCAATGAGCAGTTCTTC CASSTQWGREGNEQFF
- TRBJ2-7 - TRBV27 TGTGCCACAGGGGTGGGATTCTCCTGCGAGCAGTACTTC CATGVGFSCEQYF
- TRBJ2-7 - TRBV7-2 TGTGCCAGCAGAAAAGAGGGGGGGACCTACGAGCAGTACTTC CASRKEGGTYEQYF
- TRBJ1-4 - TRBV28 TGTGCCAGCAGTTTGATCCGGAAAACTGAAAAACTGTTTTTT CASSLIRKTEKLFF
few TRBJ2-1 - TRBV6-2/TRBV6-3 TGTGCCAGCAGTTACGGTCCACCGTACAGCTCTTCTCGGCAGTTCTTC CASSYGPPYSSSRQFF
few TRBJ1-2 - TRBV6-2/TRBV6-3 TGTGCCAGCAGTTACCGCGACAGGCCCTATGGCTACACCTTC CASSYRDRPYGYTF
- TRBJ1-4 TRBD1 TRBV13 TGTGCCAGCAGCTTCGAGACAGGGGAGGGAGAAAAACTGTTTTTT CASSFETGEGEKLFF
- TRBJ1-2 - TRBV4-1 TGCGCCAGCAGCCAAGATCGTGCAGAACGCTATGGCTACACCTTC CASSQDRAERYGYTF
- TRBJ1-2 TRBD1 TRBV20-1 TGCAGTGCTAGAGTTGGGGACAGTAGGGGCTACACCTTC CSARVGDSRGYTF
- TRBJ2-1 TRBD2 TRBV20-1 TGCAGTGCTAAGCGCGGCGGGGGGTGGGATGAGCAGTTCTTC CSAKRGGGWDEQFF
- TRBJ1-2 TRBD1 TRBV5-1 TGCGCCAGCAGCTTGGGGCACAGGGGGCTCTACTATGGCTACACCTTC CASSLGHRGLYYGYTF
- TRBJ2-5 TRBD2 TRBV12-3/TRBV12-4 TGTGCCAGCAGTAGCCTAGCGGGGGAGGTGACCCAGTACTTC CASSSLAGEVTQYF
- TRBJ1-1 - TRBV6-2/TRBV6-3 TGTGCCAGCAGTTACTCCCTCACAGAAGCTGTTAAAGCTTTCTTT CASSYSLTEAVKAFF
- TRBJ1-2 - TRBV28 TGTGCCAGCAGGCCAACAGGGATTCTTGGCTACACCTTC CASRPTGILGYTF
- TRBJ2-3 - TRBV24-1 TGTGCCACCAGTGATTTTCACGGCAGGGTTTTGTATTTT CATSDFHGRVLYF
few TRBJ2-1 - TRBV29-1 TGCAGCGTTGAAGGGGCGGGGACCACCTACAATGAGCAGTTCTTC CSVEGAGTTYNEQFF
- TRBJ1-5 - TRBV7-2 TGTGCCAGCGAGTGGGGCCCCTATAGCAATCAGCCCCAGCATTTT CASEWGPYSNQPQHF
few TRBJ2-6 - TRBV14 TGTGCCAGCAGCCAAGACGGGGCCTCGAGGGTTGGGGCCAACGTCCTGACTTTC CASSQDGASRVGANVLTF
few TRBJ2-7 - TRBV7-2 TGTGCCAGCAGCTCGGTATCTCACGAGCAGTACTTC CASSSVSHEQYF
- TRBJ1-5 TRBD1 TRBV7-9 TGTGCCAGCAGCTCGACAGGGGAACAGCCCCAGCATTTT CASSSTGEQPQHF
few TRBJ2-7 TRBD2 TRBV20-1 TGCAGTGCTTCCCTAGCGGGGGGCGTCTACGAGCAGTACTTC CSASLAGGVYEQYF
- TRBJ1-5 TRBD1 TRBV6-6 TGTGCCAGCAGGCAAGACCTAACAGGGGGCAATCAGCCCCAGCATTTT CASRQDLTGGNQPQHF
- TRBJ1-1 - TRBV9 TGTGCCAGCAGCGTAGCCGTTGGGGACCAAGCTTTCTTT CASSVAVGDQAFF
- TRBJ2-5 TRBD1 TRBV14 TGTGCCAGCAGCCAATGGACAGGTCAAGAGACCCAGTACTTC CASSQWTGQETQYF
- TRBJ2-1 TRBD2 TRBV4-3 TGCGCCAGCAGCCAAGATTCGGGGACTAGCGGTCTCAATGAGCAGTTCTTC CASSQDSGTSGLNEQFF
- TRBJ2-7 TRBD2 TRBV27 TGTGCCAGCAGCCCCCCTTACCCAGCGGGGGGGCTCAATGAGCAGTACTTC CASSPPYPAGGLNEQYF
- TRBJ1-1 - TRBV29-1 TGCAGCGGGGGAGGTCCGAACACTGAAGCTTTCTTT CSGGGPNTEAFF
few TRBJ2-3 TRBD2 TRBV2 TGTGCCAGCGGACTCCTAGCGGGGGGGCCCTTCACAGATACGCAGTATTTT CASGLLAGGPFTDTQYF
few TRBJ2-7 TRBD1 TRBV20-1 TGCAGTGCTCTCGGGACAGGGAACTACGAGCAGTACTTC CSALGTGNYEQYF